The following is a T cell receptor beta chain sequence with its context. What it binds is not known. This entry comes from a study of T cell responses to AZD1222 COVID-19 vaccine. Trimming removed 3 bases from V and 0 bases from J; junction bases left unmatched: 7. In germline, CDR1 is MDHEN, CDR2 SYDVKM. The length of the CDR3 is 17 residues. Sequencing was performed with immunoSEQ multiplex PCR; in TCRdb, only in-frame clones are kept and a portion is missing. The sample records hundreds of thousands of clones, around 93% being singletons. The study, taken as a whole, reports: Donors skewed white British and female; clonal diversity was possibly underestimated.

Here the sequenced sample was peripheral blood, taken on day 0 of MenACWY control vaccination. The chain employs TRBV28 and TRBJ1-4; 7 bases agree with TRBD1. The origin of this receptor is an adult in good health. CDR3 in amino acids: CASSFAQGIATNEKLFF. The CDR3 nucleotides are TGTGCCAGCAGTTTTGCACAGGGGATTGCAACTAATGAAAAACTGTTTTTT.